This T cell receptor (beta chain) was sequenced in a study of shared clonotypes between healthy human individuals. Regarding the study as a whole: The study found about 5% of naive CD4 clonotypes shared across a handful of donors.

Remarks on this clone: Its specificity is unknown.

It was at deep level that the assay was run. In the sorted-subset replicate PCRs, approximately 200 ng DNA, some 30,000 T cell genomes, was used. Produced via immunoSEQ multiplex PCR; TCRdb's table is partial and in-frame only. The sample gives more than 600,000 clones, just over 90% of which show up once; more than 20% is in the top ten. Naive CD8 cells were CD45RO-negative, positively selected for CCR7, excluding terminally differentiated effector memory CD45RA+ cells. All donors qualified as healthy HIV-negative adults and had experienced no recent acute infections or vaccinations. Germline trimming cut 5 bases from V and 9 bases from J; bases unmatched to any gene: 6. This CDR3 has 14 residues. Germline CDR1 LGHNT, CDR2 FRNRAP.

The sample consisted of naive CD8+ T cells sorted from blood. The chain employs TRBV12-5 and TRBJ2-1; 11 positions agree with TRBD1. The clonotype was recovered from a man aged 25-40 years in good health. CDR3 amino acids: CASGPGQGEGEQFF. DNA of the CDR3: TGTGCTAGTGGTCCGGGACAGGGGGAGGGTGAGCAGTTCTTC.